Listed here are 11 T cell receptor beta chains from one sample, sequenced in a study of T cell responses to AZD1222 COVID-19 vaccine. Measured with immunoSEQ multiplex PCR; TCRdb has only the in-frame clones, and not every one. This sample carries more than 100,000 clones, about 85% of them seen once, and the ten largest clones take around 6.2%. The sample here was peripheral blood, taken on day 0 of AZD1222 vaccination. The receptors stem from an adult in good health.

This clone was detected only once. The chain combines TRBV28 with TRBJ1-2; D gene unclear. Germline CDR1 MDHEN, CDR2 SYDVKM. This CDR3 has 15 amino acids. V lost 3 bases, J lost 4 bases, and 15 bases lay in between. The CDR3 DNA sequence: TGTGCCAGCAGTTTCAAGGATCTGGTAGTCTATGGCTACACCTTC. Protein sequence: CASSFKDLVVYGYTF.

The gene calls are TRBV24-1 and TRBJ2-2; D ambiguous. The germline V gene has CDR1 KGHDR and CDR2 SFDVKD. The CDR3 sequence is 14 residues long. Trimming took 4 bases from V and 1 from J, leaving 6 bases between them. The CDR3 spells CATSDYKNTGELFF. CDR3 nucleotide sequence: TGTGCCACCAGTGACTACAAGAACACCGGGGAGCTGTTTTTT.

The chain is built from TRBV6-5 and TRBJ2-2; D is tentatively TRBD1 or TRBD2 (5 bases each). CDR1 and CDR2 (germline): MNHEY, SVGAGI. The CDR3 runs 14 residues. The V and J ends lost 6 bases and 3 bases respectively, with 11 bases between them. The CDR3 here is CASRTEGYTGELFF. The CDR3 DNA reads as TGTGCCAGCAGGACAGAGGGTTACACCGGGGAGCTGTTTTTT.

The rearrangement joins TRBV19 to TRBJ1-1; weak D call: TRBD1 (6 bases). The CDR3 sequence is 16 residues long. Germline lookup yields CDR1 LNHDA and CDR2 SQIVND (reference sequence). With 6 bases removed from V and 2 bases from J, the gap between germline ends came to 19 bases. CDR3 in DNA: TGTGCCAGTAGGCTGCGGGACACCCAGCCAAACACTGAAGCTTTCTTT. This sequence encodes CASRLRDTQPNTEAFF.

CDR3 sequence: CSASPGPLYGAFF. CDR3 nucleotides: TGCAGTGCTAGTCCGGGACCCCTTTATGGAGCTTTCTTT. The rearrangement links TRBV20-1 to TRBJ1-1; possibly TRBD1 for D (5 bases). Trimming took off 3 bases at V and 10 bases at J, with 18 bases between the two ends. The CDR3 contains 13 residues. Looked up from germline, CDR1 is DFQATT and CDR2 is SNEGSKA (reference sequence).

The chain uses TRBV28 and TRBJ1-2; D possibly corresponds to TRBD1 (5 bases). The CDR3 has 17 amino acids. Germline loops: CDR1 MDHEN, CDR2 SYDVKM. V shed 4 bases and J shed 4 bases, with 22 bases lying between them. The CDR3: CASSSKIGGSGGYGYTF. CDR3 nucleotide sequence: TGTGCCAGCAGTTCAAAAATTGGGGGGAGCGGCGGCTATGGCTACACCTTC.

A single count supports this clone. The genes are TRBV27 and TRBJ2-7; D gene uncertain. The CDR3 is made up of 13 amino acids. Looked up from germline, CDR1 is MNHEY and CDR2 is SMNVEV (reference sequence). The V and J ends lost 2 bases and 4 bases respectively, with 9 bases between them. For the CDR3, the DNA is TGTGCCAGCAGTTTAAGTTTATCATACGAGCAGTACTTC. The encoded protein is CASSLSLSYEQYF.

The gene calls are TRBV30 and TRBJ2-7; 9 bases are a match to TRBD1. Germline assignment: CDR1 GTSNPN and CDR2 SVGIG (reference sequence). The CDR3 runs to 13 residues. J lost 7 bases, V lost 8 bases, and 12 bases had no gene match. The CDR3 loop is CAKSPGQGREQYF. In nucleotides, the CDR3 is TGTGCCAAAAGCCCGGGACAGGGAAGGGAGCAGTACTTC. Looking up the rest from reference TRBV30 and TRBJ2-7 gives the full variable domain: SQTIHQWPATLVQPVGSPLSLECTVEGTSNPNLYWYRQAAGRGLQLLFYSVGIGQISSEVPQNLSASRPQDRQFILSSKKLLLSDSGFYLCAKSPGQGREQYFGPGTRLTVT.

As concerns this clone: At one boundary the junction diverges from the germline segment, which might be a read error. The chain uses TRBV11-2 and TRBJ2-1, with 8 bases aligning to TRBD1. The CDR3 extends over 14 amino acids. The germline gives CDR1 SGHAT, CDR2 FQNNGV. The CDR3 coding sequence is TGTGCCAGCAGCTTCGGACAGGGCCTCGTTGGATCGATCTTC. Translation gives CASSFGQGLVGSIF. Variable domain in full (rest from reference TRBV11-2 and TRBJ2-1): EAGVAQSPRYKIIEKRQSVAFWCNPISGHATLYWYQQILGQGPKLLIQFQNNGVVDDSQLPKDRFSAERLKGVDSTLKIQPAKLEDSAVYLCASSFGQGLVGSIFGPGTRLTVL.

The chain is built from TRBV19 and TRBJ1-1, with 10 nucleotides matching TRBD1. Germline CDR1 LNHDA, CDR2 SQIVND (reference sequence). The CDR3 loop spans 14 amino acids. After removal of 6 bases from V and 3 bases from J, the junction contained 4 bases not matched to a gene. For the CDR3, the DNA is TGTGCCAGTAGGGGACAGGGGATTTACACTGAAGCTTTCTTT. Protein product: CASRGQGIYTEAFF.

The CDR3 protein is CAWSVYYTSYEQYF. The CDR3 nucleotides read TGTGCCTGGAGTGTTTATTACACTTCCTACGAGCAGTACTTC. This rearrangement joins TRBV30 to TRBJ2-7; D unclear. V was trimmed by 0 bases and J by 1 base, leaving 10 bases between them. Germline loops: CDR1 GTSNPN, CDR2 SVGIG (reference sequence). The CDR3 is made up of 14 amino acids.